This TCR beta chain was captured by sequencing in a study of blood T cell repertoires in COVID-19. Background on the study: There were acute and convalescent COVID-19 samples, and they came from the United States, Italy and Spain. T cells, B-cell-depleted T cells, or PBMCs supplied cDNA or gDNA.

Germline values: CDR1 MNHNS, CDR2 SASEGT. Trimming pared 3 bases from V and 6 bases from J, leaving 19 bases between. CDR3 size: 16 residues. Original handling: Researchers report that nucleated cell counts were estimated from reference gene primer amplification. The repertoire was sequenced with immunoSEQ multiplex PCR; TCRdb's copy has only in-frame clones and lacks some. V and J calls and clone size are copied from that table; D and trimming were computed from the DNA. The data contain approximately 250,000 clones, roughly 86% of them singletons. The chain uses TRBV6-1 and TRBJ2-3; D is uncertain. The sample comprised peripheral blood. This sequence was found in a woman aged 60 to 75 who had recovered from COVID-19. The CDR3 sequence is CASSERGWVMSDTQYF. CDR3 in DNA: TGTGCCAGCAGTGAGAGAGGTTGGGTTATGTCCGATACGCAGTATTTT.